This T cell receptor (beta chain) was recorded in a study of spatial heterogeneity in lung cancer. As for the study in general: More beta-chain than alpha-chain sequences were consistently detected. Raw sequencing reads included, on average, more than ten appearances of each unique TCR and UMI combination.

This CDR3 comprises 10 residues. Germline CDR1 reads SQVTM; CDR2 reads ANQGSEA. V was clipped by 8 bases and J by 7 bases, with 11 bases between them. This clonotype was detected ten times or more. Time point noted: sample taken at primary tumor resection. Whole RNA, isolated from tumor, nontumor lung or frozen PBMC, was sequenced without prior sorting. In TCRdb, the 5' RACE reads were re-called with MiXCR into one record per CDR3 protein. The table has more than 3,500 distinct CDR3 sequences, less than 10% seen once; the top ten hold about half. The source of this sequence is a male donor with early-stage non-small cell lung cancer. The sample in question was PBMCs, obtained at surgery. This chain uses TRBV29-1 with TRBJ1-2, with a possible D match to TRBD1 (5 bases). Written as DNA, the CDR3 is TGCAGCCTACCGGGGCTTGGCTACACCTTC. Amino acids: CSLPGLGYTF.